What follows describes a single TCR beta chain. Antigen specificity is unknown. CDR1 and CDR2 from the germline V gene are LNHNV and YYDKDF (reference sequence). This CDR3 spans 14 amino acids. V was clipped by 4 bases and J by 7 bases, with 17 bases between them. The record originates from a study of shared clonotypes between healthy human individuals. General observations from the study: A generally larger estimated richness was seen in naive subsets than in memory subsets.

CD45RO-negative, CCR7-selected cells formed the naive CD8 fraction, which excluded terminally differentiated effector memory CD45RA+ cells. The donors were adults (healthy and HIV-negative) with no recent acute infections or vaccinations. Deep-level running was used for the assay. Repertoires were generated with immunoSEQ multiplex PCR, while TCRdb's copy carries only in-frame clones and drops some. The repertoire includes roughly 850,000 clones, around 96% of them detected once, and about 0.22% sits in the top ten. The chain couples TRBV15 to TRBJ2-7; D may correspond to TRBD1 or TRBD2 (7 bases each). The sample was naive CD8+ T cells sorted from blood. This receptor was taken from a man aged 25 to 45 in good health. CDR3 nucleotide sequence: TGTGCCACCAGCAAGGGGGCGGGAGCTGGGGAGCAGTACTTC. This sequence encodes CATSKGAGAGEQYF.